Sequencing of this T cell receptor (beta chain) was carried out in a study of blood T cell repertoires in COVID-19. The repertoire was sequenced with immunoSEQ multiplex PCR; TCRdb's copy has only in-frame clones and lacks some. The repertoire holds a few hundred thousand clones, with 88% as singletons. The ends lost 4 bases at V and 3 bases at J; junction bases unmatched: 4. The CDR3 runs 13 residues. CDR1 is SQVTM and CDR2 is ANQGSEA in the germline V gene. The receptor was derived from a woman aged 25 to 39 with COVID-19, enrolled during active disease. Sequences were obtained from peripheral blood. V gene TRBV29-1 combines with J gene TRBJ2-7; 9 nucleotides match TRBD2. In DNA form, the CDR3 reads TGCAGCGTTGTGATGACTAGCGGCTACGAGCAGTACTTC. Its protein product is CSVVMTSGYEQYF.